The sequence of this T cell receptor (beta chain) was determined in a study of control samples from healthy donors and cancer patients (dated by TCRdb to 2018 to 2020). CDR1 and CDR2 are read off the germline V gene as SGHTA and FQGTGA. V is shortened by 1 base, J by 4 bases, and the region joining them spans 4 bases. The CDR3 has 13 amino acids, counting the end cysteine and phenylalanine. Only CDR3 DNA is held: 39 bases, read in frame from base 1. The library was made by the immunoSEQ multiplex PCR assay. This immuneACCESS table, as held by TCRdb, lists in-frame sequences with V and J called but not all clones. Of the missing ones, under half trace to an unresolved V gene in checked studies; the others have no known cause. The sample includes approximately 150,000 clones, with 94% observed a single time. In total, the top ten clones hold 1.1% to 1.5% of the sample. Details on this clone: Its antigen is currently not known. No base quality values were provided; no much bigger clone lies one nucleotide off.

This chain joins TRBV7-3 to TRBJ2-2; the D gene cannot be resolved reliably. This receptor was obtained from a woman younger than 30 in good health. The sequenced sample was blood. The nucleotide sequence reads TGTGCCAGCAGCTTAAGCCCCACCGGGGAGCTGTTTTTT. This sequence encodes CASSLSPTGELFF.